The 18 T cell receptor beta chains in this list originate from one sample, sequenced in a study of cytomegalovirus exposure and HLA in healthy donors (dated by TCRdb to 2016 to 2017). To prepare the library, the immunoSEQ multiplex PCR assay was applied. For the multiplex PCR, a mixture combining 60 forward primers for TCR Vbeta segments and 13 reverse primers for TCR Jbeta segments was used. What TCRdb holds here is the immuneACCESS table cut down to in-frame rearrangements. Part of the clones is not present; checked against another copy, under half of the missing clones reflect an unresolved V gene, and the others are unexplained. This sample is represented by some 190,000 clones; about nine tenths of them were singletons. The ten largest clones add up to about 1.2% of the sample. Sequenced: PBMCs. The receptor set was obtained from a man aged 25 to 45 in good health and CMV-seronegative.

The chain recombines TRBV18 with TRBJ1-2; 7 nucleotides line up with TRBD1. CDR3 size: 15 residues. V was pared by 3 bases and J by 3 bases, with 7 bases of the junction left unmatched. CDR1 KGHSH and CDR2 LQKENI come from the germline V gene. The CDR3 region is CASSPPTGAYYGYTF. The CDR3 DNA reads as TGTGCCAGCTCACCCCCTACAGGGGCCTACTATGGCTACACCTTC.

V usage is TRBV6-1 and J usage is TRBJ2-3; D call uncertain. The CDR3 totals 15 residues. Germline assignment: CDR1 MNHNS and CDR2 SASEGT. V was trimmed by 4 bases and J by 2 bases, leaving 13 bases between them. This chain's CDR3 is CASSAGHHNTDTQYF. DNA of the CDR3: TGTGCCAGCAGTGCTGGTCACCACAACACAGATACGCAGTATTTT.

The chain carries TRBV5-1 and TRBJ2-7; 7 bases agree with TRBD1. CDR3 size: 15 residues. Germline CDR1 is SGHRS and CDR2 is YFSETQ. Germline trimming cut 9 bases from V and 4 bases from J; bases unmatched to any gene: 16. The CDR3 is CATSILAGGYYEQYF. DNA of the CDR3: TGCGCCACTTCGATCTTAGCAGGGGGTTATTACGAGCAGTACTTC.

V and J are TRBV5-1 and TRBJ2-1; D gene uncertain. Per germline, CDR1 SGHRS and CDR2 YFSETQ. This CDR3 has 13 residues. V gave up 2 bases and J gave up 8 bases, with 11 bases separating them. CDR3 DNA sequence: TGCGCCAGCAGCTTTCAGGCTACTGATGAGCAGTTCTTC. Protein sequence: CASSFQATDEQFF.

DNA of the CDR3: TGTGCCAGTAGTGCCGGGGGGGGTCAGCCCCAGCATTTT. Protein: CASSAGGGQPQHF. The V call is TRBV19, the J call TRBJ1-5, with a tentative D call TRBD1 (5 bases). V was pared by 5 bases and J by 6 bases, with 11 bases between. The CDR3 is 13 amino acids. CDR1 and CDR2 from the germline V gene are LNHDA and SQIVND (reference sequence).

The CDR3 here is CASSLGTSGSSYEQYF. CDR3 sequence (DNA): TGTGCCAGCAGCCTGGGGACTAGCGGGAGTTCCTACGAGCAGTACTTC. This chain connects TRBV7-9 to TRBJ2-7, with 14 bases that match TRBD2. The CDR3 is made up of 16 amino acids. Trimming took 5 bases from V and 1 from J; bases not matched to a gene: 4. Germline V gene data show CDR1 as SEHNR and CDR2 as FQNEAQ (reference sequence).

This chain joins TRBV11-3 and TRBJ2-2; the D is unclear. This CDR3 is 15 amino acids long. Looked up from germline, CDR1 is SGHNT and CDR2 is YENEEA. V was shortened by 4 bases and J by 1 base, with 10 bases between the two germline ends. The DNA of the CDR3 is TGTGCCAGCAGCTCAGTAAGACAGAACACCGGGGAGCTGTTTTTT. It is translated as CASSSVRQNTGELFF.

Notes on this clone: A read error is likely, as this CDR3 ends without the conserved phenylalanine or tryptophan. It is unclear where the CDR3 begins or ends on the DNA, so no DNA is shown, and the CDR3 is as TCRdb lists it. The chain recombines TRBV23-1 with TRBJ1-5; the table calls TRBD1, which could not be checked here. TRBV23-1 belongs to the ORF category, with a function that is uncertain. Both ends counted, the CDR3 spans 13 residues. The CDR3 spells CASSPPGQRLGYC.

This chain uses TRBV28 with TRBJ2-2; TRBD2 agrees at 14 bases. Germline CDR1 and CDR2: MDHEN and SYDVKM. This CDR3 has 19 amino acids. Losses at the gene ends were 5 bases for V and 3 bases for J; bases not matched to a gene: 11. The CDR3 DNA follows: TGTGCCAGCAGTCGCCGACTAGCGGGAGGGCCGGTGGACACCGGGGAGCTGTTTTTT. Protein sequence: CASSRRLAGGPVDTGELFF.

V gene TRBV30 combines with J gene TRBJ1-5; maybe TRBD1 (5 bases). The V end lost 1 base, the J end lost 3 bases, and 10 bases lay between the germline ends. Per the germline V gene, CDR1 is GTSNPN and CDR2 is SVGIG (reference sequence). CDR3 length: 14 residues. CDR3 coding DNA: TGTGCCTGGAGTGGGGGCAGATCCAATCAGCCCCAGCATTTT. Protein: CAWSGGRSNQPQHF.

The CDR3 nucleotides are TGTGCCAGCAGTTTAGTGTACTCTGGAAACACCATATATTTT. Its translation is CASSLVYSGNTIYF. The chain combines TRBV28 with TRBJ1-3; D gene ambiguous. The V end lost 2 bases, the J end lost 0 bases, and 5 bases lay between the germline ends. The length of the CDR3 is 14 residues. Germline CDR1 MDHEN, CDR2 SYDVKM.

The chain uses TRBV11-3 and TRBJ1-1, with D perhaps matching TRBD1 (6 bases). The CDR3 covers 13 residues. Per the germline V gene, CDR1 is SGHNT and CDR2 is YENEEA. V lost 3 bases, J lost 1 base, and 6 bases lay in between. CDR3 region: CASSLDRNTEAFF. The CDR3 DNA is TGTGCCAGCAGCTTGGACAGGAACACTGAAGCTTTCTTT.

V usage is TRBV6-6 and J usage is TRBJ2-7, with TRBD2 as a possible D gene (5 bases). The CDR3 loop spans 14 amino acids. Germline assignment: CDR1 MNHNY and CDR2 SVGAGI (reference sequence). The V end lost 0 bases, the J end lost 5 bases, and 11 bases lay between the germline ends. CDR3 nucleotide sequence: TGTGCCAGCAGTTACTCGACGGGGATCAACGAGCAGTACTTC. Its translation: CASSYSTGINEQYF.

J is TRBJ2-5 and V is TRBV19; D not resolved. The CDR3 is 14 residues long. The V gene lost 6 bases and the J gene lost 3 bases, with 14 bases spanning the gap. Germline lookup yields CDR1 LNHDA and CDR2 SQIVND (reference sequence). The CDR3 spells CASSVTISKETQYF. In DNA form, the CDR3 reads TGTGCCAGTAGCGTCACCATCTCTAAAGAGACCCAGTACTTC.

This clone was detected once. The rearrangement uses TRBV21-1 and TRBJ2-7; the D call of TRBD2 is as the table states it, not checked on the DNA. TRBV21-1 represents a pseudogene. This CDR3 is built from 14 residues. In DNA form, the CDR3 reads TGTGCCAGCATCCTGACTGAGCTTCCCTACGAGCAGTACTTC. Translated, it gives CASILTELPYEQYF.

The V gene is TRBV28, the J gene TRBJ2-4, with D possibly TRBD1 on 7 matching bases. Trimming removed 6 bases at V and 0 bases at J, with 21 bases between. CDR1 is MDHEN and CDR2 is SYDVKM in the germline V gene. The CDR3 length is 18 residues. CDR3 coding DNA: TGTGCCAGCAGGCCAATTGGGGGGACAGCACTAGCCAAAAACATTCAGTACTTC. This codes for CASRPIGGTALAKNIQYF.

The CDR3, as DNA: TGTGCCAGCAGCGTAGGCGGGAGTTTCACCTACGAGCAGTACTTC. Encoded protein: CASSVGGSFTYEQYF. J is TRBJ2-7 and V is TRBV9; 7 bases align to TRBD2. The CDR3 has 15 amino acids. Per the germline V gene, CDR1 is SGDLS and CDR2 is YYNGEE. V lost 0 bases, J lost 2 bases, and 5 bases stayed unmatched.

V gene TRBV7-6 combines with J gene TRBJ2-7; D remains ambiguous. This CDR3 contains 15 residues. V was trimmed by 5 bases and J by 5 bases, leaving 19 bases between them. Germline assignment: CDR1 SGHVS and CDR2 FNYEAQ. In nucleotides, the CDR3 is TGTGCCAGCAGCCCGACCCCCTCTAGGAATCACGAGCAGTACTTC. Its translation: CASSPTPSRNHEQYF.